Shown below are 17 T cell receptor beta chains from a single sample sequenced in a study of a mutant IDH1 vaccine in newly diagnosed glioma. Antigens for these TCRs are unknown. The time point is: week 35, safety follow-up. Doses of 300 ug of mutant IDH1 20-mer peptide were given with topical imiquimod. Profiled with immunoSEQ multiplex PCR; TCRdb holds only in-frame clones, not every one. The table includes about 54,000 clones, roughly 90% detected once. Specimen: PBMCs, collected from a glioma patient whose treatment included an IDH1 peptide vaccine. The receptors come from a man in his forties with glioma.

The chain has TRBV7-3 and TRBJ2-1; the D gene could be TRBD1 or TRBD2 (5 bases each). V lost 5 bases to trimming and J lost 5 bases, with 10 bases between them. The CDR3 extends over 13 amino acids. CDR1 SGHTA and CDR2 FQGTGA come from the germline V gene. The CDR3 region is CASSRDAHNEQFF. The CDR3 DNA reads TGTGCCAGCAGCCGGGACGCGCACAATGAGCAGTTCTTC.

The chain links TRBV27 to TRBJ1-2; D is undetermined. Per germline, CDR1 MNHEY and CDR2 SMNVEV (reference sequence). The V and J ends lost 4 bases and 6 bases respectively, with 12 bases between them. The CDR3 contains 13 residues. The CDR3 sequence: CASSWRSKDGYTF. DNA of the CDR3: TGTGCCAGCAGTTGGAGATCAAAGGATGGCTACACCTTC.

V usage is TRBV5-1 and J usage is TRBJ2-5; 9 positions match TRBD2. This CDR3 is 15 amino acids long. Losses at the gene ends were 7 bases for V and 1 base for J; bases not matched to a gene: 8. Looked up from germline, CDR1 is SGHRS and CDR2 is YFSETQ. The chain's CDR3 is CASQGWREGQETQYF. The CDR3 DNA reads TGCGCCAGCCAGGGATGGCGGGAGGGCCAAGAGACCCAGTACTTC. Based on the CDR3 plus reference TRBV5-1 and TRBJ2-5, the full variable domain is KAGVTQTPRYLIKTRGQQVTLSCSPISGHRSVSWYQQTPGQGLQFLFEYFSETQRNKGNFPGRFSGRQFSNSRSEMNVSTLELGDSALYLCASQGWREGQETQYFGPGTRLLVL.

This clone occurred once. CDR3 protein: CASKTRSHGELFF. Written as DNA, the CDR3 is TGTGCCAGCAAAACACGGTCCCACGGGGAGCTGTTTTTT. The chain recombines TRBV6-1 with TRBJ2-2, with D unclear. CDR3 size: 13 residues. Trimming stripped 7 bases from V and 7 bases from J, with 13 bases between. The germline V gene has CDR1 MNHNS and CDR2 SASEGT.

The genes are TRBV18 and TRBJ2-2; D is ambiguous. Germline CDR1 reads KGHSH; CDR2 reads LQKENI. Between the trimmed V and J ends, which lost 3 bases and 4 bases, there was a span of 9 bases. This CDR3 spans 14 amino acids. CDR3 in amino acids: CASSPRSVTGELFF. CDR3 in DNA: TGTGCCAGCTCACCCCGATCGGTCACCGGGGAGCTGTTTTTT. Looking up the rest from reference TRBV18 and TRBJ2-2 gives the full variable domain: NAGVMQNPRHLVRRRGQEARLRCSPMKGHSHVYWYRQLPEEGLKFMVYLQKENIIDESGMPKERFSAEFPKEGPSILRIQQVVRGDSAAYFCASSPRSVTGELFFGEGSRLTVL.

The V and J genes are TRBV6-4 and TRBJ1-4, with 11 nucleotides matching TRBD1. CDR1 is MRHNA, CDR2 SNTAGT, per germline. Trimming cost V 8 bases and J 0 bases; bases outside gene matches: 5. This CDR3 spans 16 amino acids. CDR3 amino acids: CASAGQGASTNEKLFF. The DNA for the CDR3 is TGTGCCAGCGCAGGACAGGGGGCATCAACTAATGAAAAACTGTTTTTT.

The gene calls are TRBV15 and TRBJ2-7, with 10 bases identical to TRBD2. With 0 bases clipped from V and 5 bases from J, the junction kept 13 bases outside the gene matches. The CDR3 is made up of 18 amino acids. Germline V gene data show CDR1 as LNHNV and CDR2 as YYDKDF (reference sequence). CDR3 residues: CATSRDKREGQGFNEQYF. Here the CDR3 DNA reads TGTGCCACCAGCAGAGACAAGCGGGAGGGCCAGGGTTTTAACGAGCAGTACTTC.

CDR3 bases: TGTGCCATCAGCCCGGGACAGGGGGCGTTCGGGCAGTACTTC. Translated, it gives CAISPGQGAFGQYF. The chain couples TRBV10-3 to TRBJ2-7; 12 bases are shared with TRBD1. The trim removed 6 bases at V and 9 bases at J, leaving 9 bases unmatched. Germline V lookup: CDR1 ENHRY, CDR2 SYGVKD. CDR3 length: 14 residues.

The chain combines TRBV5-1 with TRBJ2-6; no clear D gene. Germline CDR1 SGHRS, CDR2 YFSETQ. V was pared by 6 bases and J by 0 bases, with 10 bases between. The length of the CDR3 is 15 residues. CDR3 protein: CASTPVSSGANVLTF. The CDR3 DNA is TGCGCCAGCACCCCGGTGAGCTCTGGGGCCAACGTCCTGACTTTC.

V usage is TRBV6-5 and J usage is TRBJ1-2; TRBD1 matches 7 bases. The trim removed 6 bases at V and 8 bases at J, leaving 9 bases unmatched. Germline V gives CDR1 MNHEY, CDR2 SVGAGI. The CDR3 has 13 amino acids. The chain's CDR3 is CASRKTTGKGYTF. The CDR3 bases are TGTGCCAGCAGAAAAACGACAGGGAAGGGCTACACCTTC.

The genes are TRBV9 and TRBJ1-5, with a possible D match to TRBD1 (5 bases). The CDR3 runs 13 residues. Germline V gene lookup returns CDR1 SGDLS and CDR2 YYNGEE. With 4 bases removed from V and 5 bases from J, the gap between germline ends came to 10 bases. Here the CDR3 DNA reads TGTGCCAGCAGCTCCTGGGGCGATCAGCCCCAGCATTTT. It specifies CASSSWGDQPQHF.

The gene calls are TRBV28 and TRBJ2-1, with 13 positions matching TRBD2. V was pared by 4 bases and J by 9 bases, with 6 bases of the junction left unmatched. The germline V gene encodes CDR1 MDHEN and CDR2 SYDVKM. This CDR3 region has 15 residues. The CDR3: CASSSGTSGNFEQFF. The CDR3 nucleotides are TGTGCCAGCAGTTCGGGGACTAGCGGGAACTTTGAGCAGTTCTTC.

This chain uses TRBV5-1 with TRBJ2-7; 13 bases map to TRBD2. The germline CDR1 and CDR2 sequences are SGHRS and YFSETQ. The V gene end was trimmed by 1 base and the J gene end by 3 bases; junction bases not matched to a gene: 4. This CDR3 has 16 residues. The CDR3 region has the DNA TGCGCCAGCAGCTTGACTAGCGGGAGGGCGGACTACGAGCAGTACTTC. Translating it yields CASSLTSGRADYEQYF.

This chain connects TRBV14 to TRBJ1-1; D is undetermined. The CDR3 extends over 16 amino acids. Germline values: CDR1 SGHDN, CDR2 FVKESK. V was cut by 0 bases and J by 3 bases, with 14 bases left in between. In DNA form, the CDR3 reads TGTGCCAGCAGCCAAGATCTTCTCGGGAGGGACACTGAAGCTTTCTTT. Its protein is CASSQDLLGRDTEAFF.

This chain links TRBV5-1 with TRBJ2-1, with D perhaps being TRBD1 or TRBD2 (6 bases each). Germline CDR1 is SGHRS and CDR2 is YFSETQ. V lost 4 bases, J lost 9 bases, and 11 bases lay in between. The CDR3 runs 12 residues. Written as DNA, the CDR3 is TGCGCCAGCAGCGCCGGGGGCGGTGAGCAGTTCTTC. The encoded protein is CASSAGGGEQFF.

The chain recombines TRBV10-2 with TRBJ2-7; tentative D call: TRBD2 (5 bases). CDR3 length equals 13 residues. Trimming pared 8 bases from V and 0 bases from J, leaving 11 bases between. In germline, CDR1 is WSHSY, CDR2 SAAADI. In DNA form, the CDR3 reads TGCGCCAGCCTGACCGGGAACTCCTACGAGCAGTACTTC. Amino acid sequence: CASLTGNSYEQYF.

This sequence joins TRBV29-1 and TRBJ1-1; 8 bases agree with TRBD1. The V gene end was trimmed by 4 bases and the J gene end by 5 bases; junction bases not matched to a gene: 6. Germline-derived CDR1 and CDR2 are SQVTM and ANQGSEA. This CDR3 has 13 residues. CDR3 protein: CSVGQGIKTEAFF. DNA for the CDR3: TGCAGCGTTGGACAGGGGATAAAGACTGAAGCTTTCTTT.